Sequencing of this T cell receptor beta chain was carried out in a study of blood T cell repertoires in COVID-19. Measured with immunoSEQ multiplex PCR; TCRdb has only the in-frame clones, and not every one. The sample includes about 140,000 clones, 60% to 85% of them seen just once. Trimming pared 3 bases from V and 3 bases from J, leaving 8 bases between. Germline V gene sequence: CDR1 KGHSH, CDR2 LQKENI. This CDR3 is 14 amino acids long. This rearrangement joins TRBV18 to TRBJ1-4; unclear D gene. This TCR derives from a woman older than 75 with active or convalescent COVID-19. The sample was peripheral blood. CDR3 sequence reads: CASSPQRSNEKLFF. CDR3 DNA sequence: TGTGCCAGCTCACCGCAGCGATCTAATGAAAAACTGTTTTTT.